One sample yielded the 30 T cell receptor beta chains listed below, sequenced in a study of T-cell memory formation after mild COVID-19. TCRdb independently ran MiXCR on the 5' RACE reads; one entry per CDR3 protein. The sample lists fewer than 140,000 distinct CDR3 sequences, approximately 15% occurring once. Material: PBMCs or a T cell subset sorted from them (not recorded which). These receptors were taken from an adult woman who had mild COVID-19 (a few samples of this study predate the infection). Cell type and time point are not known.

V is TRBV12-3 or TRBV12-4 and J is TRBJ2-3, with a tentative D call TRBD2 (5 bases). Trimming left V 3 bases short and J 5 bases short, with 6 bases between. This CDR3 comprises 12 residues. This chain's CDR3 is CASSFGVDTQYF. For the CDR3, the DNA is TGTGCCAGCAGTTTCGGGGTAGATACGCAGTATTTT.

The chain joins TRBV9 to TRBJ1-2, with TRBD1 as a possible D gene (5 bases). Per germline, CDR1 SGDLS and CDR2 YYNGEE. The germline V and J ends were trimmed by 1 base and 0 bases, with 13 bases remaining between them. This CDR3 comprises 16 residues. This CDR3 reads CASSVSGTDANYGYTF. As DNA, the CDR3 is TGTGCCAGCAGCGTATCGGGGACGGACGCTAACTATGGCTACACCTTC.

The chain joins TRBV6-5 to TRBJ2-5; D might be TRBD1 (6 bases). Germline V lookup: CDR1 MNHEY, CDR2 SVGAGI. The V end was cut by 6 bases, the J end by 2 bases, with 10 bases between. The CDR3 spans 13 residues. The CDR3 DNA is TGTGCCAGCAGACTCGGACAGCAAGAGACCCAGTACTTC. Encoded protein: CASRLGQQETQYF.

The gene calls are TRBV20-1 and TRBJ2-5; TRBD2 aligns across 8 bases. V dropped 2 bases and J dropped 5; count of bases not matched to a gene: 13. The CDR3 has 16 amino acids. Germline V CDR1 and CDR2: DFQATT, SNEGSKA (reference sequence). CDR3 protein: CSARTFSGMGRETQYF. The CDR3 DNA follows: TGCAGTGCTAGAACCTTTAGCGGGATGGGGAGGGAGACCCAGTACTTC.

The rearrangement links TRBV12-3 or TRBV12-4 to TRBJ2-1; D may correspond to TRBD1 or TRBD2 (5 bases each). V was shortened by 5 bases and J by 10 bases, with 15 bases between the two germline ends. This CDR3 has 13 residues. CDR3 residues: CASSRDPIREQFF. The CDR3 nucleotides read TGTGCCAGCAGTCGGGACCCAATAAGGGAGCAGTTCTTC.

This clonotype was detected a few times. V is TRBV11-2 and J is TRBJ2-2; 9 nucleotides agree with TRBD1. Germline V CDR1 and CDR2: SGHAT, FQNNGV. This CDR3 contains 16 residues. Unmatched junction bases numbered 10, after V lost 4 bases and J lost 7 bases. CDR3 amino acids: CASSSRDRVWGGELFF. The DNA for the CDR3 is TGTGCCAGCAGCTCCCGGGACAGGGTCTGGGGCGGGGAGCTGTTTTTT.

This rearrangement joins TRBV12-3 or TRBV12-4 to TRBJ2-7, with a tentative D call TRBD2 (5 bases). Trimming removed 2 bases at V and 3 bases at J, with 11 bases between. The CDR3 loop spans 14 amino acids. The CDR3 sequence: CASSLREGFYEQYF. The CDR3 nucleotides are TGTGCCAGCAGTTTACGGGAAGGGTTCTACGAGCAGTACTTC.

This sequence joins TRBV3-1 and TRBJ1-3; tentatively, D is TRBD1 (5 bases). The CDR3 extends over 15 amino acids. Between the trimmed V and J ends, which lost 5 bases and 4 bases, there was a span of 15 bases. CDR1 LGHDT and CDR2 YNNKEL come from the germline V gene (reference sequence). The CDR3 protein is CASSGTGALGNTIYF. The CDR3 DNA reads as TGTGCCAGCAGCGGTACCGGGGCATTGGGAAACACCATATATTTT.

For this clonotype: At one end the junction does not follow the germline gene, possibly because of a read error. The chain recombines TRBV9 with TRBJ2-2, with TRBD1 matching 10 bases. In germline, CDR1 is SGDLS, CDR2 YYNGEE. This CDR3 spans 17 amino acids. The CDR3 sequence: CASSPPGQGLNTGELFF. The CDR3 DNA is TGTGCCAGCAGCCCCCCGGGACAGGGGCTGAACACTGGGGAGCTGTTTTTT.

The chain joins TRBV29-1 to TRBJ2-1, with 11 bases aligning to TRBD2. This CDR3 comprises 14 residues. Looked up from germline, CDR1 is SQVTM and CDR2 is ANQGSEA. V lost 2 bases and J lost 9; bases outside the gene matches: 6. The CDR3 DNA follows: TGCAGCGTTGAAATAGCGGGAGGGCCTGGTGAGCAGTTCTTC. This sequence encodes CSVEIAGGPGEQFF.

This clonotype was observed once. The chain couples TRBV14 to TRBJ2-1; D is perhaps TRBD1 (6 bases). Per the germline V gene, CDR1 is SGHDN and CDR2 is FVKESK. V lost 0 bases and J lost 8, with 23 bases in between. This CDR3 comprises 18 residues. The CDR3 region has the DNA TGTGCCAGCAGCCAAGATATGGGCGACAGGTCAGGCAAGTATGAGCAGTTCTTC. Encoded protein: CASSQDMGDRSGKYEQFF.

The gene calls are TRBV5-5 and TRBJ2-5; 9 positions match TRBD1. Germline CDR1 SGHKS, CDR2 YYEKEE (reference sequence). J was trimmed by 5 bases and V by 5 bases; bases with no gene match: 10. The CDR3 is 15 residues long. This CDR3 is CASSHTGGSGETQYF. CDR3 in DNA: TGTGCCAGCAGTCATACAGGGGGCAGCGGCGAGACCCAGTACTTC.

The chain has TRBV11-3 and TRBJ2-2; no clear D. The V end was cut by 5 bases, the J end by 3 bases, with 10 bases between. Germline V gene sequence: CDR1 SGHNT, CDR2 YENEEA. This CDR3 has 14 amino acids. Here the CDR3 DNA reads TGTGCCAGCAGCCCCCGACTGTACACCGGGGAGCTGTTTTTT. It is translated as CASSPRLYTGELFF.

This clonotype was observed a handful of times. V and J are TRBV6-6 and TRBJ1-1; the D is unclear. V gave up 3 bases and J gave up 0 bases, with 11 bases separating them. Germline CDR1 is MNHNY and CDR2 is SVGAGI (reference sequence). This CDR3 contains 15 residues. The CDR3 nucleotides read TGTGCCAGCAGTTATGGAAGGCAGATGAACACTGAAGCTTTCTTT. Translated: CASSYGRQMNTEAFF.

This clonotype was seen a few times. The CDR3 reads CASSFGGRAYEQYF. In DNA, the CDR3 is TGTGCCAGCAGCTTTGGCGGGAGGGCCTACGAGCAGTACTTC. This chain connects TRBV11-2 to TRBJ2-7; 9 bases are shared with TRBD2. CDR1 is SGHAT, CDR2 FQNNGV, per germline. This CDR3 spans 14 amino acids. With V trimmed by 3 bases and J by 2 bases, 2 bases remained unmatched.

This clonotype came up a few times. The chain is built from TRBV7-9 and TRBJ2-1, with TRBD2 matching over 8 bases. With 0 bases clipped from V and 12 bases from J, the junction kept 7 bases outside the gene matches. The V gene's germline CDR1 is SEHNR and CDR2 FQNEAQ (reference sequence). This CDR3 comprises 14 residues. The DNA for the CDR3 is TGTGCCAGCAGCTTAGCGACCCCGGGGGGGGTGCAGTTCTTC. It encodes CASSLATPGGVQFF.

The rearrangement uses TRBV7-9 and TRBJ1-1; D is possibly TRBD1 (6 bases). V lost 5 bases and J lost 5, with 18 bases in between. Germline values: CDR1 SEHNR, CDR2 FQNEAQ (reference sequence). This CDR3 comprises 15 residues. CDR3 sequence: CASSQNYREGTEAFF. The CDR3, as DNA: TGTGCCAGCAGCCAAAACTACAGGGAGGGAACTGAAGCTTTCTTT.

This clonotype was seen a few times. This CDR3 is CASSGVGGVNEQFF. In DNA, the CDR3 is TGTGCCAGCAGCGGCGTTGGGGGGGTTAATGAGCAGTTCTTC. V usage is TRBV7-9 and J usage is TRBJ2-1; 7 nucleotides agree with TRBD2. The CDR3 contains 14 residues. Looked up from germline, CDR1 is SEHNR and CDR2 is FQNEAQ (reference sequence). The V and J ends lost 5 bases and 7 bases, in that order; junction bases with no gene match: 8.

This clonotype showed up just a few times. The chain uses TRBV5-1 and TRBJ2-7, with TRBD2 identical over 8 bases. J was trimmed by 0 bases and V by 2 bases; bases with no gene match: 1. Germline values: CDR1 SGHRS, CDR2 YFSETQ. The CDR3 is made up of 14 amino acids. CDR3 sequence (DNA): TGCGCCAGCAGCTTACTAGCGGCCTCCTACGAGCAGTACTTC. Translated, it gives CASSLLAASYEQYF. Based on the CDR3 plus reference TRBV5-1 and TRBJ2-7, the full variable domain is KAGVTQTPRYLIKTRGQQVTLSCSPISGHRSVSWYQQTPGQGLQFLFEYFSETQRNKGNFPGRFSGRQFSNSRSEMNVSTLELGDSALYLCASSLLAASYEQYFGPGTRLTVT.

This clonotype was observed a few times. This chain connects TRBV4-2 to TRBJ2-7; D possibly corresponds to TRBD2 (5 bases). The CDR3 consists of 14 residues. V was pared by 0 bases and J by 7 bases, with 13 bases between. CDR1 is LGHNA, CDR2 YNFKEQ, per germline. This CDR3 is CASSQDWGVGEQYF. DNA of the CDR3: TGTGCCAGCAGCCAAGATTGGGGAGTGGGAGAGCAGTACTTC.

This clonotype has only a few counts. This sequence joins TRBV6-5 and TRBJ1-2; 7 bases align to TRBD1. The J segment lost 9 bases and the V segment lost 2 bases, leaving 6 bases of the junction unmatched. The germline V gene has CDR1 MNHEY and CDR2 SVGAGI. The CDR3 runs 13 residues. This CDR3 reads CASSYAVQGSYTF. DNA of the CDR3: TGTGCCAGCAGTTACGCTGTACAGGGGAGCTACACCTTC.

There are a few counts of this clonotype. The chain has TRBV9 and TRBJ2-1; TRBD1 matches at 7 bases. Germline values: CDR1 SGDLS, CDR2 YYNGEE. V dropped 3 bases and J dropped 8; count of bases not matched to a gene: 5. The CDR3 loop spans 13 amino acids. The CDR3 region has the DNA TGTGCCAGCAGCGGACAGGGTCTCGATGAGCAGTTCTTC. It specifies CASSGQGLDEQFF.

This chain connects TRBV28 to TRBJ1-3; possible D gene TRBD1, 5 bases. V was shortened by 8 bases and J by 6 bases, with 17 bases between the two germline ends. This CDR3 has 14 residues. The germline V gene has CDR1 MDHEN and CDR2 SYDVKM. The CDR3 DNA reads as TGTGCCAGCGCCCTCGGGGGAGTGGAAAACACCATATATTTT. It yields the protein CASALGGVENTIYF.

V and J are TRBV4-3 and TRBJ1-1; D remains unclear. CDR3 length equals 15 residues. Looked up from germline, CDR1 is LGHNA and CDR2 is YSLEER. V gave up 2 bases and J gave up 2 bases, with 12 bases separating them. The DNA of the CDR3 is TGCGCCAGCAGCCAATATTTAACCGTCAACACTGAAGCTTTCTTT. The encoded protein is CASSQYLTVNTEAFF.

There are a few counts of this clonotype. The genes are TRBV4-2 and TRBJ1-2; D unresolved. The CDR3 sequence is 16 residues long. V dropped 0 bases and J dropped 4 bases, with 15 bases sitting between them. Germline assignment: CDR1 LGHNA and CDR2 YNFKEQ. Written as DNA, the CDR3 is TGTGCCAGCAGCCAAGATCTCGAGGGCAGCTTCTATGGCTACACCTTC. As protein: CASSQDLEGSFYGYTF.

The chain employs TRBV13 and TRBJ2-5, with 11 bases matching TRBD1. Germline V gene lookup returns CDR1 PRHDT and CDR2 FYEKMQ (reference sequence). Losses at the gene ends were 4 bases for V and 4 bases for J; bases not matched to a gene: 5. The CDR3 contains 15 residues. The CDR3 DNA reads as TGTGCCAGCAGCTCGGACAGGGGGCATGGAGAGACCCAGTACTTC. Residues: CASSSDRGHGETQYF.

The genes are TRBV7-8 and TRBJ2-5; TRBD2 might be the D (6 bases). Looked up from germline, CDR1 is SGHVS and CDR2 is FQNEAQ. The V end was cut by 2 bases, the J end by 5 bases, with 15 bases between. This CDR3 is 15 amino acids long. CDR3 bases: TGTGCCAGCAGCTTAAGGAGGGCCAGGAGGGAGACCCAGTACTTC. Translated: CASSLRRARRETQYF.

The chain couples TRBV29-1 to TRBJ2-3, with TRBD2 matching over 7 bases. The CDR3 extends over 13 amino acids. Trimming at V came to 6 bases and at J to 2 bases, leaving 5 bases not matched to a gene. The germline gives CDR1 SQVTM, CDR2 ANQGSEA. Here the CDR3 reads CSVQAGNTDTQYF. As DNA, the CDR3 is TGCAGCGTGCAAGCGGGGAACACAGATACGCAGTATTTT.

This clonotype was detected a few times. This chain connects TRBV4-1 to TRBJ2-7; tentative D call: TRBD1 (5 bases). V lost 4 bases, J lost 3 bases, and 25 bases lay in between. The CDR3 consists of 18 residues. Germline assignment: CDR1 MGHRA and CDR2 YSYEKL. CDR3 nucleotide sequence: TGCGCCAGCAGCCTGGGAATCGGACAAGGGCTTGTGGGCTACGAGCAGTACTTC. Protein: CASSLGIGQGLVGYEQYF.

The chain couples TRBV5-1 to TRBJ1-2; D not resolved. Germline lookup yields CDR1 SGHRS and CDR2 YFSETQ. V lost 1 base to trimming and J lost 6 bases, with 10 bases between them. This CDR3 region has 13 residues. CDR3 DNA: TGCGCCAGCAGCTTGATGGAGTCGGATGGCTACACCTTC. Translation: CASSLMESDGYTF. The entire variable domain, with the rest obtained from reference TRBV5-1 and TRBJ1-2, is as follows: KAGVTQTPRYLIKTRGQQVTLSCSPISGHRSVSWYQQTPGQGLQFLFEYFSETQRNKGNFPGRFSGRQFSNSRSEMNVSTLELGDSALYLCASSLMESDGYTFGSGTRLTVV.